This passage covers 4 T cell receptor beta chains from one sample sequenced in a study of molecular identifiers for immune sequencing clone quantification. TCRdb redid the calling of the PCR reads with MiXCR, one entry per CDR3 protein. Among 550,000 to 750,000 distinct CDR3 sequences listed, about 20% were seen once. Sample: naive CD8+ T cells from blood, with Jurkat cell RNA spiked in. Subset here: FACS-sorted CD8+CD4-CCR7+CD45RA+ naive T cells. Source of these receptors: a human donor in good health. Some libraries in this study had Jurkat cell RNA spiked in.

This clonotype was counted ten times or more. The rearrangement links TRBV4-3 to TRBJ2-7; 8 bases agree with TRBD1. Per germline, CDR1 LGHNA and CDR2 YSLEER. CDR3 length: 15 residues. The V and J ends lost 0 bases and 4 bases, in that order; junction bases with no gene match: 5. The CDR3 reads CASSQDRTGRYEQYF. CDR3 in DNA: TGCGCCAGCAGCCAAGATCGGACAGGGCGGTACGAGCAGTACTTC.

The chain has TRBV20-1 and TRBJ2-3; TRBD2 matches 7 bases. The CDR3 totals 17 residues. Germline lookup yields CDR1 DFQATT and CDR2 SNEGSKA (reference sequence). J lost 2 bases, V lost 6 bases, and 17 bases had no gene match. CDR3 region: CSAVPPKRGPDTDTQYF. The CDR3 region has the DNA TGCAGTGCCGTACCACCAAAGCGGGGCCCCGACACAGATACGCAGTATTTT.

The J gene is TRBJ2-1, the V gene TRBV5-1; no firm D call. The germline V and J ends were trimmed by 2 bases and 6 bases, with 9 bases remaining between them. Germline V gene data show CDR1 as SGHRS and CDR2 as YFSETQ. The CDR3 spans 13 residues. The CDR3: CASSFPRTNEQFF. The DNA of the CDR3 is TGCGCCAGCAGCTTTCCCAGGACCAATGAGCAGTTCTTC.

At least ten counts were recorded for this clonotype. The genes are TRBV7-2 and TRBJ2-7; 7 bases map to TRBD1. V trimming: 3 bases; J trimming: 2 bases; junction bases outside the gene matches: 4. The CDR3 sequence is 14 residues long. Germline V gene data show CDR1 as SGHTA and CDR2 as FQGNSA. The CDR3 here is CASSFMGQTYEQYF. DNA for the CDR3: TGTGCCAGCAGCTTCATGGGACAGACCTACGAGCAGTACTTC.